This T cell receptor (beta chain) was captured in a study of shared clonotypes between healthy human individuals. Study-wide points: Generation probabilities were higher for clonotypes shared across all four sorted-subset donors than for unshared ones. The study found roughly 5% of naive CD4 clonotypes shared across a few donors.

This clone is a singleton in its sample. Its specificity is not known. Trimming stripped 3 bases from V and 6 bases from J, with 16 bases between. Germline V CDR1 and CDR2: SGHDT, YYEEEE. The CDR3 consists of 15 residues. Clones were read by immunoSEQ multiplex PCR, and TCRdb kept only the in-frame ones, dropping some. Here the sample spans some 1 million clones, 60% to 80% being singletons. Healthy HIV-negative adults with no recent acute infections or vaccinations were recruited as donors. The chain has TRBV5-6 and TRBJ1-5; D is perhaps TRBD1 (6 bases). Sequenced input: memory CD4+ T cells sorted from blood. Stated subset: CD45RA-negative fraction. This TCR came from a man aged 18 to 29 in good health. CDR3 protein: CASSSAGASIQPQHF. The CDR3 region has the DNA TGTGCCAGCAGCTCCGCAGGGGCTAGTATTCAGCCCCAGCATTTT.